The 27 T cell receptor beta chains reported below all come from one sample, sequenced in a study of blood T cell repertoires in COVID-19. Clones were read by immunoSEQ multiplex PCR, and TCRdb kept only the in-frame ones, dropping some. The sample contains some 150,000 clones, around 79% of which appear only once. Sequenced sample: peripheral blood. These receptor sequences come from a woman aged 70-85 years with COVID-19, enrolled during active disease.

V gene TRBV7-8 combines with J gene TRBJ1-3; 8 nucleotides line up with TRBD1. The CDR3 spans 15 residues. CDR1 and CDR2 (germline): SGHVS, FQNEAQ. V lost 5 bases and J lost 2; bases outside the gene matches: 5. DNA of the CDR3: TGTGCCAGCAGCCCCCGGACAGGGACTGGAAACACCATATATTTT. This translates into CASSPRTGTGNTIYF.

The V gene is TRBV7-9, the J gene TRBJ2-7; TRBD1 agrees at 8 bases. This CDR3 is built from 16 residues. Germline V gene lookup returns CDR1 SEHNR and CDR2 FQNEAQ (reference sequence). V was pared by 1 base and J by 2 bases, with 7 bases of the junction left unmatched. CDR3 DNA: TGTGCCAGCAGCTTAGGGACAGGGATTATTCCCTACGAGCAGTACTTC. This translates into CASSLGTGIIPYEQYF. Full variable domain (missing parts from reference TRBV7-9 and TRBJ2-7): DTGVSQNPRHKITKRGQNVTFRCDPISEHNRLYWYRQTLGQGPEFLTYFQNEAQLEKSRLLSDRFSAERPKGSFSTLEIQRTEQGDSAMYLCASSLGTGIIPYEQYFGPGTRLTVT.

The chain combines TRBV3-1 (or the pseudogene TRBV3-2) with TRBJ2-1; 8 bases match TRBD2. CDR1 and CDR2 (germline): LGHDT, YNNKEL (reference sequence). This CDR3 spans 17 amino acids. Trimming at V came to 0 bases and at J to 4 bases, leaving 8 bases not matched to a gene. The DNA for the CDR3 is TGTGCCAGCAGCCAAGATCTAACGGGGGGGCTATACAATGAGCAGTTCTTC. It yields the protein CASSQDLTGGLYNEQFF.

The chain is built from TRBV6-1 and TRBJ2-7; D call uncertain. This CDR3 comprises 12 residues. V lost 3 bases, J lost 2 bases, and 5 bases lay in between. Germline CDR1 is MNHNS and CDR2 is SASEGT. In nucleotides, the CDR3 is TGTGCCAGCAGTGATAATACCTACGAGCAGTACTTC. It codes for CASSDNTYEQYF.

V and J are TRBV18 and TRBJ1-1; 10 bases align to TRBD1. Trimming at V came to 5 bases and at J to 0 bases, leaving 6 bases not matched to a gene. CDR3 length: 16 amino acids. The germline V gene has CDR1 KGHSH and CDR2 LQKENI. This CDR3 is CASSGDRGRMNTEAFF. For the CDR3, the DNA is TGTGCCAGCTCAGGAGACAGGGGGCGCATGAACACTGAAGCTTTCTTT.

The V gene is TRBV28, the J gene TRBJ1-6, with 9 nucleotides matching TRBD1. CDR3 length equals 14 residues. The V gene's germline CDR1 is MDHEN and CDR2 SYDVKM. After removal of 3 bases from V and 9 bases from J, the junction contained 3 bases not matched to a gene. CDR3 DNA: TGTGCCAGCAGTTTTCGGGACAGGGCTTCACCCCTCCACTTT. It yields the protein CASSFRDRASPLHF.

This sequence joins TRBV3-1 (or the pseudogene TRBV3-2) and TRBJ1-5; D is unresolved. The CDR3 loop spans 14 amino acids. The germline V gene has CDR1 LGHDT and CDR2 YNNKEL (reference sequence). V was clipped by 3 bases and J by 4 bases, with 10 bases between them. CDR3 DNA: TGTGCCAGCAGCCACGGGAGAAAGAATCAGCCCCAGCATTTT. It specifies CASSHGRKNQPQHF.

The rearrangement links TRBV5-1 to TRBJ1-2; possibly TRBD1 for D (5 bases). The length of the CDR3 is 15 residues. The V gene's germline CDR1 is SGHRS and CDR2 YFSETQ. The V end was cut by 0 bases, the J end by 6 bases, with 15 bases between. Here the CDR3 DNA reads TGCGCCAGCAGCTTGGAGGTGGGAGGGGCTGATGGCTACACCTTC. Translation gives CASSLEVGGADGYTF.

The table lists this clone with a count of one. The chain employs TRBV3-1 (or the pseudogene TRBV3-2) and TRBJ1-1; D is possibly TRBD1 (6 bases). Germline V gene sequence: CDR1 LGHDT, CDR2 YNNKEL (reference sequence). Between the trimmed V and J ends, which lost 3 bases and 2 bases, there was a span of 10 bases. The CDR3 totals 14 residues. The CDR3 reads CASSHRTENTEAFF. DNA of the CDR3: TGTGCCAGCAGCCACCGGACAGAAAACACTGAAGCTTTCTTT.

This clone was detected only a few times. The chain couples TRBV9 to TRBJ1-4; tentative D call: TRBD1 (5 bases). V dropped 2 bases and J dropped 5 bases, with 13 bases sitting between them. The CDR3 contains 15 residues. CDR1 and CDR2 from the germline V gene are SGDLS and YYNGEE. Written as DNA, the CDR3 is TGTGCCAGCAGCGTGCTTGGGGGGGGAAATGAAAAACTGTTTTTT. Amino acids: CASSVLGGGNEKLFF.

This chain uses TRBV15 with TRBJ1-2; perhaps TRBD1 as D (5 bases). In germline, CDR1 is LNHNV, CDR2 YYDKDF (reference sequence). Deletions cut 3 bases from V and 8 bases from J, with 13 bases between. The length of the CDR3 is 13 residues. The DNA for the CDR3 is TGTGCCACCAGCAGGGGGGGGACTGCGGGCTACACCTTC. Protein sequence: CATSRGGTAGYTF.

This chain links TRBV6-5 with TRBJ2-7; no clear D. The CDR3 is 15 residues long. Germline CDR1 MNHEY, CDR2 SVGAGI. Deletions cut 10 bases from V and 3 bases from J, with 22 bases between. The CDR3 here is CANKPTPEVGYEQYF. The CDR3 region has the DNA TGTGCCAACAAACCCACGCCCGAGGTTGGCTACGAGCAGTACTTC.

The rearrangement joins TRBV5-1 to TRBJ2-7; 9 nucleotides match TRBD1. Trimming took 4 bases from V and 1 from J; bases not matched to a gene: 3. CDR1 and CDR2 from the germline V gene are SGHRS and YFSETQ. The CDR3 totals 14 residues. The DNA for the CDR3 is TGCGCCAGCAGCCGAGACAGGGGGTCCTACGAGCAGTACTTC. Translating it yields CASSRDRGSYEQYF.

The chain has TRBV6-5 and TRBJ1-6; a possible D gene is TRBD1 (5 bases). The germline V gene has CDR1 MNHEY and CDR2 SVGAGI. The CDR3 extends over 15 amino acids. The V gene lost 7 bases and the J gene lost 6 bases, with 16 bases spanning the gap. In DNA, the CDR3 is TGTGCCAGCACTAAAACGCAGGGTGCTAATTCACCCCTCCACTTT. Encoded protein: CASTKTQGANSPLHF.

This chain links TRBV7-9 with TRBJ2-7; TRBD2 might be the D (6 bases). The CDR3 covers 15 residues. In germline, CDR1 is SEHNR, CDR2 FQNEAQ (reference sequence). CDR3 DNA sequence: TGTGCTACTCTAGGGCCGGGGGACGAACCCTACGAGCAGTACTTC. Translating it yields CATLGPGDEPYEQYF.

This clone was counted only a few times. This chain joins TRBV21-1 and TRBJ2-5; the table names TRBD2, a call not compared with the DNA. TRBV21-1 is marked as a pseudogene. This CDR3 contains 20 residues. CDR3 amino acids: CASSCSPTGTSGGPEETQYF. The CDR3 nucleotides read TGTGCCAGCAGCTGCTCCCCGACCGGGACTAGCGGGGGGCCTGAAGAGACCCAGTACTTC.

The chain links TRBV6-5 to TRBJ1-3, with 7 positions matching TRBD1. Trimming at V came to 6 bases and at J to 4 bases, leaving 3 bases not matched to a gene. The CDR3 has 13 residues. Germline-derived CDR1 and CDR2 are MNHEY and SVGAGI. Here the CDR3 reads CASSGTVGNTIYF. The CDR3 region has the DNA TGTGCCAGCAGCGGGACAGTGGGAAACACCATATATTTT.

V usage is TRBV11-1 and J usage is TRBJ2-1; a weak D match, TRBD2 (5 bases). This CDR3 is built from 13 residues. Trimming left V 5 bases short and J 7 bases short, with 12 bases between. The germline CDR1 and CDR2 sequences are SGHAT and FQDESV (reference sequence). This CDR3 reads CASSPPGGNEQFF. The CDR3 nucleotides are TGTGCCAGCAGCCCACCCGGAGGTAATGAGCAGTTCTTC.

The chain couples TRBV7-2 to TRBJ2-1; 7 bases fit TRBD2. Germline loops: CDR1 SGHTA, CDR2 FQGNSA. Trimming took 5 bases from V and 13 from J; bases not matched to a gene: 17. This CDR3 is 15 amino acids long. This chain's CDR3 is CASSLYRGVNAPQFF. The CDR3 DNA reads TGTGCCAGCAGCCTCTATCGGGGGGTGAATGCACCTCAGTTCTTC. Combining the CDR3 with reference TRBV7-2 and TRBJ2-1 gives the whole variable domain GAGVSQSPSNKVTEKGKDVELRCDPISGHTALYWYRQSLGQGLEFLIYFQGNSAPDKSGLPSDRFSAERTGGSVSTLTIQRTQQEDSAVYLCASSLYRGVNAPQFFGPGTRLTVL.

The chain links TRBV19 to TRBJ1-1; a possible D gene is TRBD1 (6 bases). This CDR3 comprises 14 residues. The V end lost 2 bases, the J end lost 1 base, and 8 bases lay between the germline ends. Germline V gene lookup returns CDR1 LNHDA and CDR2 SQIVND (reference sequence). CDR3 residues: CASSIIGGNTEAFF. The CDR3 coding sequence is TGTGCCAGTAGTATAATAGGGGGGAACACTGAAGCTTTCTTT.

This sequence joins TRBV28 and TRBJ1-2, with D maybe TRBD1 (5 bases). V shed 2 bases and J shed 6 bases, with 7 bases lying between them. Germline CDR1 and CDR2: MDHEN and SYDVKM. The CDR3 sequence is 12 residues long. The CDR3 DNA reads TGTGCCAGCAGTTTAACCAGGGATGGCTACACCTTC. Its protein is CASSLTRDGYTF.

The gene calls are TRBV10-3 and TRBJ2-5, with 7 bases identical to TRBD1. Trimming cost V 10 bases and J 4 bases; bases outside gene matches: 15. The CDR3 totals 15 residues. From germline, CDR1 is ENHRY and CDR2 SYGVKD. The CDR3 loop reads CATKSSGQAPETQYF. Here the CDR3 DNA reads TGTGCCACAAAAAGCTCAGGACAGGCCCCAGAGACCCAGTACTTC.

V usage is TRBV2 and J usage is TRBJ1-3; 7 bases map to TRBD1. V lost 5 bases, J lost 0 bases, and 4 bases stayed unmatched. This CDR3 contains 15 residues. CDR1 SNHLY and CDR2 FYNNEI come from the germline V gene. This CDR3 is CASSSYRGSGNTIYF. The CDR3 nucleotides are TGTGCCAGCAGTTCGTACAGGGGCTCTGGAAACACCATATATTTT.

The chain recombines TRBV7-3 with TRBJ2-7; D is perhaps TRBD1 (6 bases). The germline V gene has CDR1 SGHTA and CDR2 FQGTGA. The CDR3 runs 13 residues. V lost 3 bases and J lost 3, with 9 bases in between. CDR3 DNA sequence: TGTGCCAGCAGCTTGGGGGCCGGCTACGAGCAGTACTTC. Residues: CASSLGAGYEQYF.

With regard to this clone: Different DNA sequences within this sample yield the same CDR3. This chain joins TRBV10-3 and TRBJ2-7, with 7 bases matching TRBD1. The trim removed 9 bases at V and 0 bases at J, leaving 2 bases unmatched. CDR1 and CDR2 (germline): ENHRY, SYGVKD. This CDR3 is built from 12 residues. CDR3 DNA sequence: TGTGCCATTGGGACAGCCTCCTACGAGCAGTACTTC. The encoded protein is CAIGTASYEQYF.

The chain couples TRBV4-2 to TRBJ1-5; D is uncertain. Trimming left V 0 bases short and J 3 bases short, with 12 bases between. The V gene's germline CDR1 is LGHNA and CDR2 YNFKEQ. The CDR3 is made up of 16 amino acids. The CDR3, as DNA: TGTGCCAGCAGCCAAGAAGGAACAGCTTCCAATCAGCCCCAGCATTTT. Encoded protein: CASSQEGTASNQPQHF.

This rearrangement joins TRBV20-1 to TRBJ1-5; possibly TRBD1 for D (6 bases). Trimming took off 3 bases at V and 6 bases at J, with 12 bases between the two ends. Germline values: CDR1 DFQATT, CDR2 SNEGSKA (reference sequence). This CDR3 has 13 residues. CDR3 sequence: CSASQGTGQPQHF. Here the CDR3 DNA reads TGCAGTGCTAGTCAGGGGACGGGTCAGCCCCAGCATTTT.